This T cell receptor (beta chain) was observed in a study of T cell responses to AZD1222 COVID-19 vaccine (dated by TCRdb to the early 2020s). Concerning the study at large: Because spike-specific TCR depth and breadth did not differ between the two schedules, AZD1222 recipients who got a second dose at roughly 4 weeks were pooled with those who got a second dose at roughly 12 weeks. A total of around 240 trial participants underwent TCR sequencing, of whom 207 received two doses of AZD1222 and some 26 received two doses of the MenACWY control vaccine. Trial participants were enrolled by age into 18-55, 56-69 and 70-plus year subgroups, with about 150, 28 and 57 TCR-sequenced participants respectively.

Details on this clone: Its recognized antigen is unknown. No per-base quality is available; no much larger clone lies one base away.

The CDR3 regions of human TCRbeta chains were analyzed by immunosequencing. In the authors' own workflow: Repertoire TCRs were matched against a reference library of SARS-CoV-2-specific TCRs generated with the MIRA antigen-specificity platform. Breadth was defined as the fraction of unique TCRs that were SARS-CoV-2-associated. Depth was defined as the fraction of total T cells that were SARS-CoV-2-associated. Using the MIRA data, every spike-specific TCR was mapped to the spike region that the TCR reacted to and assigned to either a CD4 or a CD8 class. Log10-transformed breadth and depth values were compared by one-way ANOVA with Sidak's multiple comparisons tests. TCRdb holds this immuneACCESS table with in-frame rearrangements only. Some clones are missing; in checked studies, unresolved V genes explain under half, and the rest has no known cause. The V and J calls and clone size were taken over from that table, and D and trimming were inferred from the DNA. In this sample the table shows some 98,000 clones, 70% to 90% of which occur a single time. More than 10% of the sample lies in the top ten.

CDR3 length: 14 amino acids, cysteine to phenylalanine. Only the CDR3 portion is preserved as DNA: 42 bases, with reading frame beginning at the first base. The trim is 6 bases for V and 8 bases for J, with a gap of 16 bases between the germline ends. CDR1 and CDR2 were assigned from the germline V gene as KGHSH and LQKENI. Overall study outcomes, separate from this receptor: The vaccine-associated CD4 TCRs covered the entire spike protein, and the dominant responses fell in regions 160-218 and 743-854. Conclusions about previously exposed vaccinees are limited, since just five to seven AZD1222 recipients were seropositive for SARS-CoV-2 at baseline. Because no day 14 peak-response samples were available, repertoires were characterized only after the peak T cell response. Reportedly, almost half of the unique spike-specific TCRs recognized epitopes lying outside the regions that are mutated in the B.1.351 and B.1.1.7 variants. Participants were mostly white British and included more females than males, and it was suggested by the authors that clonal diversity may have been underestimated. After two AZD1222 doses, both the breadth and the depth of spike-specific TCRs were significantly higher than at day 0 and than in MenACWY recipients. The 56-69-year group was small, and its depth increase did not reach significance, likely because of low power.

The time point label, as the study defines it: baseline before first vaccination. Vaccinee samples came from UK trials COV001 and COV002, including a single-blind randomized controlled phase 2/3 trial of AZD1222 (ChAdOx1 nCoV-19) in healthy adults. For TCRbeta chain sequencing, PBMC samples from trial participants were taken at day 0 and at day 28 after the second dose. The material sequenced was peripheral blood, taken on day 0 of AZD1222 vaccination. This TCR was recovered from an adult in good health. The chain joins TRBV18 to TRBJ2-2, with a weak D call of TRBD2 (6 bases match). The CDR3 region reads CASSRDFSQGELFF. The DNA sequence reads TGTGCCAGCTCGCGGGACTTTTCTCAGGGGGAGCTGTTTTTT.